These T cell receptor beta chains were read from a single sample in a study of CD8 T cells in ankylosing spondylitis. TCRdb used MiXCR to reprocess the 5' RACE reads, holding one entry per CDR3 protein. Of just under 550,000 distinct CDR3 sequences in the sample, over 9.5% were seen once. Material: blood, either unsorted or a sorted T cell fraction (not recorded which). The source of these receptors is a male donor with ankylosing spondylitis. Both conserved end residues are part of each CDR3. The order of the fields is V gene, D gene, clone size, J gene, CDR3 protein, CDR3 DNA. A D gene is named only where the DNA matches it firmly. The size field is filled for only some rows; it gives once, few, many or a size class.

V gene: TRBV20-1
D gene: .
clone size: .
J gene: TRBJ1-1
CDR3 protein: CSTTPGINTEAFF
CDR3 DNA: TGCAGTACCACCCCGGGGATCAACACTGAAGCTTTCTTT

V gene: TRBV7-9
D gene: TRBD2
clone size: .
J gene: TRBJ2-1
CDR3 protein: CASSGGLGGSYNEQFF
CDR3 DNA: TGTGCCAGCAGCGGAGGACTAGGAGGGTCCTACAATGAGCAGTTCTTC

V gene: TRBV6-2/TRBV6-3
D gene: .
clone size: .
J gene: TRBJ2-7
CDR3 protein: CASSSMTVGVLREQYF
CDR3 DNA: TGTGCCAGCAGTTCGATGACGGTAGGAGTCCTACGGGAGCAGTACTTC

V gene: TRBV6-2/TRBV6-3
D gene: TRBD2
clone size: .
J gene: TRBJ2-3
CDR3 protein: CASSYLLAADTQYF
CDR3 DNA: TGTGCCAGCAGTTATCTACTAGCGGCGGATACGCAGTATTTT

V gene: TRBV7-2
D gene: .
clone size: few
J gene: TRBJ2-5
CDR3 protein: CASSLAATRIGGTQYF
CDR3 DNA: TGTGCCAGCAGCTTAGCCGCAACTAGAATTGGGGGGACCCAGTACTTC

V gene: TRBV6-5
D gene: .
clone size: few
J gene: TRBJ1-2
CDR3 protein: CASKGTYYGYTF
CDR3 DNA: TGTGCCAGCAAAGGGACATACTATGGCTACACCTTC

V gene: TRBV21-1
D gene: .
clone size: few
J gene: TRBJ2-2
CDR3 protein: CASSTPGQENTGELFF
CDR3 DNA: TGTGCCAGCAGCACCCCGGGACAGGAGAACACCGGGGAGCTGTTTTTT

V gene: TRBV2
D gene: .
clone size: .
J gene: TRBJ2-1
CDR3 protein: CASIQTNYNEQFF
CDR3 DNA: TGTGCCAGCATCCAGACGAACTACAATGAGCAGTTCTTC

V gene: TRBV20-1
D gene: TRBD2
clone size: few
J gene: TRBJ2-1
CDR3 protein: CSAWPSGSIDNEQFF
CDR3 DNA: TGCAGTGCTTGGCCTAGCGGGAGTATCGACAATGAGCAGTTCTTC

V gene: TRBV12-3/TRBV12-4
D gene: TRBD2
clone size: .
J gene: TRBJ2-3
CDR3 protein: CASSPRLAGVGGDTQYF
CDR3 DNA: TGTGCCAGCAGTCCCCGACTAGCGGGAGTGGGGGGAGATACGCAGTATTTT